These 3 T cell receptor beta chains share one sample of origin, sequenced in a study of cytomegalovirus exposure and HLA in healthy donors. The PCR was carried out with 60 Vbeta primers and 13 Jbeta primers. Produced via immunoSEQ multiplex PCR; TCRdb's table is partial and in-frame only. Here the sample spans 130,000 to 150,000 clones, roughly three quarters being singletons. Sequenced: PBMCs. The receptors were sampled from a woman in her forties in good health and CMV-seropositive.

V gene TRBV4-2 combines with J gene TRBJ1-4; 7 positions match TRBD1. The CDR3 contains 19 residues. V lost 1 base, J lost 5 bases, and 16 bases stayed unmatched. Germline V lookup: CDR1 LGHNA, CDR2 YNFKEQ. CDR3 sequence (DNA): TGTGCCAGCAGCCAAGCCGCGGGACAGCCGGCCTTGTCGAATGAAAAACTGTTTTTT. Its protein product is CASSQAAGQPALSNEKLFF.

This chain links TRBV9 with TRBJ1-4, with 9 bases that match TRBD1. Germline CDR1 and CDR2: SGDLS and YYNGEE. The CDR3 totals 15 residues. V lost 3 bases to trimming and J lost 7 bases; unmatched junction nucleotides: 7. Here the CDR3 reads CASSASGTGSEKLFF. The CDR3 region has the DNA TGTGCCAGCAGCGCATCCGGGACAGGGAGTGAAAAACTGTTTTTT.

This chain links TRBV7-9 with TRBJ1-3; D is undetermined. Trimming shortened V by 4 bases and J by 0 bases, and 19 bases separated the two germline ends. Germline V gene data show CDR1 as SEHNR and CDR2 as FQNEAQ (reference sequence). There are 18 residues in the CDR3. The CDR3 region is CASSSRDGRGPSGNTIYF. The CDR3, as DNA: TGTGCCAGCAGCTCCCGAGATGGGAGAGGCCCCTCTGGAAACACCATATATTTT.